The source of this T cell receptor (beta chain) is a study of blood T cell repertoires in COVID-19. About the study: There were acute and convalescent COVID-19 samples, and they came from the United States, Italy and Spain.

Profiled with immunoSEQ multiplex PCR; TCRdb holds only in-frame clones, not every one. Of 170,000 or so clones in the sample, roughly 89% were seen once. The CDR3 is made up of 16 amino acids. CDR1 and CDR2 from the germline V gene are SGHTA and FQGNSA. V lost 0 bases to trimming and J lost 7 bases, with 13 bases between them. The origin of this receptor is a woman aged 18 to 35 who had recovered from COVID-19. The sample taken for sequencing was peripheral blood. V usage is TRBV7-2 and J usage is TRBJ1-6; the D is unclear. CDR3 nucleotides: TGTGCCAGCAGCTTAGCGCTCTACAGAAGCAATTCACCCCTCCACTTT. Protein sequence: CASSLALYRSNSPLHF.